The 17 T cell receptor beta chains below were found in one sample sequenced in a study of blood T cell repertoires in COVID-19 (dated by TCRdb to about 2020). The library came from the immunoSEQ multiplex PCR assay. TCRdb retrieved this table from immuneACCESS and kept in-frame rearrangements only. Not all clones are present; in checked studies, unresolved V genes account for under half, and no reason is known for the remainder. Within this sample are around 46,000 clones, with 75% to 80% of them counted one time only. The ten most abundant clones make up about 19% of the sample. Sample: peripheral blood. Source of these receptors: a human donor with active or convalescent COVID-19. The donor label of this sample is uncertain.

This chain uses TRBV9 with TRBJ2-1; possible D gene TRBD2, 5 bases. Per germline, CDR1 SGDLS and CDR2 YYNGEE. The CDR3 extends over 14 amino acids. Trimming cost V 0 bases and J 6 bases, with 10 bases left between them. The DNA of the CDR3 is TGTGCCAGCAGCGTAGATGGAGGAATCAATGAGCAGTTCTTC. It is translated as CASSVDGGINEQFF.

Here the CDR3 reads CASTRGGQGNEQYF. CDR3 coding DNA: TGCGCCAGCACCCGGGGGGGTCAGGGAAACGAGCAGTACTTC. The chain is built from TRBV5-1 and TRBJ2-7; 8 nucleotides match TRBD2. CDR1 and CDR2 (germline): SGHRS, YFSETQ. After removal of 6 bases from V and 5 bases from J, the junction contained 10 bases not matched to a gene. CDR3 length: 14 residues.

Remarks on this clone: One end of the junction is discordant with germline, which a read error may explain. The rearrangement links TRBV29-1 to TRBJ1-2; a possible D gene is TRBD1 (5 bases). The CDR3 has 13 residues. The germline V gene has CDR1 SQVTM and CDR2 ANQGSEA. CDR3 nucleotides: TGCAGCGTTGAGGGGGGACGGGACTTAGGCTACATCTTC. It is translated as CSVEGGRDLGYIF.

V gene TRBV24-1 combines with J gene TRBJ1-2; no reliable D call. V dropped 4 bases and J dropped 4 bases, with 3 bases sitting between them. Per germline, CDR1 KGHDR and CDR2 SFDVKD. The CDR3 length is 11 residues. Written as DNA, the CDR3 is TGTGCCACCAGTGACAGCTATGGCTACACCTTC. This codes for CATSDSYGYTF.

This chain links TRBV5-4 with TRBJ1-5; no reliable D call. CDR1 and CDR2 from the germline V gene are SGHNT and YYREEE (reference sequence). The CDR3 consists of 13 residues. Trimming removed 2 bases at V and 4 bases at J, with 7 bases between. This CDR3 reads CASSFDKNQPQHF. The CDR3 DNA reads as TGTGCCAGCAGCTTCGACAAGAATCAGCCCCAGCATTTT.

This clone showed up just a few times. The CDR3 spells CASSQQTDGGYTF. The CDR3 DNA reads TGTGCCAGTAGCCAACAGACAGACGGTGGCTACACCTTC. The chain is built from TRBV19 and TRBJ1-2; a possible D gene is TRBD1 (5 bases). The germline CDR1 and CDR2 sequences are LNHDA and SQIVND (reference sequence). The V end was cut by 6 bases, the J end by 7 bases, with 15 bases between. The CDR3 covers 13 residues.

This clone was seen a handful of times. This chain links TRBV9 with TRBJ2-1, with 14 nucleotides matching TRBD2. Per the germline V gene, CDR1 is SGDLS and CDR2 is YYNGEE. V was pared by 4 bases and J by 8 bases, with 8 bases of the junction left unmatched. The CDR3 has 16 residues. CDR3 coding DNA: TGTGCCAGCAGCCCCGGGACTAGCGGGAGTTGGGATGAGCAGTTCTTC. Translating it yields CASSPGTSGSWDEQFF.

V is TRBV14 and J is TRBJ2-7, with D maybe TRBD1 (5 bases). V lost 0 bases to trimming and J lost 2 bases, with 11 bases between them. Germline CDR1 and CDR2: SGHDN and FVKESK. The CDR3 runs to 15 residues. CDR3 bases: TGTGCCAGCAGCCAAGATACAGGCAGGGCCTACGAGCAGTACTTC. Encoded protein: CASSQDTGRAYEQYF.

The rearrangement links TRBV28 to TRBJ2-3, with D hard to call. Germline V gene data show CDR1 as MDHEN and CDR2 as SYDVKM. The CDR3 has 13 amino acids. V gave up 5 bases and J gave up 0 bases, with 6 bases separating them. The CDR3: CASSPPSTDTQYF. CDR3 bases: TGTGCCAGCAGTCCTCCGAGCACAGATACGCAGTATTTT.

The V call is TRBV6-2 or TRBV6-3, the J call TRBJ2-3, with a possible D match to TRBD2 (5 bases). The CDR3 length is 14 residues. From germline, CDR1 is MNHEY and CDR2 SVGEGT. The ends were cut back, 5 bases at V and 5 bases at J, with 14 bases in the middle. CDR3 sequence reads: CASSLSGAQDTQYF. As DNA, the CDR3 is TGTGCCAGCAGTCTAAGCGGAGCACAAGATACGCAGTATTTT.

Written as DNA, the CDR3 is TGTGCCAGCAGCATCCGACAGGGGGCCCCCTACAATGAGCAGTTCTTC. Translated: CASSIRQGAPYNEQFF. The chain joins TRBV7-9 to TRBJ2-1; the match to TRBD1 covers 10 bases. The CDR3 length is 16 residues. J was trimmed by 2 bases and V by 5 bases; bases with no gene match: 6. Germline V gene data show CDR1 as SEHNR and CDR2 as FQNEAQ (reference sequence).

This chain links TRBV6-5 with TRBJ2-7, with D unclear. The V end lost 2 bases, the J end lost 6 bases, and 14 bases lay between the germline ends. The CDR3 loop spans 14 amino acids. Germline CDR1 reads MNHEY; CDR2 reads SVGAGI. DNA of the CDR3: TGTGCCAGCAGTTACACCCGGGTCCTTACCGAGCAGTACTTC. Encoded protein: CASSYTRVLTEQYF.

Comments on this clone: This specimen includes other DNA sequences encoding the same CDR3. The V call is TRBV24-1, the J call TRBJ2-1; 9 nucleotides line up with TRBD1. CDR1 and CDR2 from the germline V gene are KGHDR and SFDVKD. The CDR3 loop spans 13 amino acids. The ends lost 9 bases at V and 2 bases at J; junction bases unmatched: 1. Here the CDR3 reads CATGQGTYNEQFF. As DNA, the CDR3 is TGTGCCACCGGACAGGGGACCTACAATGAGCAGTTCTTC.

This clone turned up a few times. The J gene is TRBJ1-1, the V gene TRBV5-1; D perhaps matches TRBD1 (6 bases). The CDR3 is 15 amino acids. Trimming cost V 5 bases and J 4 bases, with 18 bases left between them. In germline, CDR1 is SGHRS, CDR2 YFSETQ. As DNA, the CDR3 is TGCGCCAGCAGACCCACGGGGGGGCGCGGCACTGAAGCTTTCTTT. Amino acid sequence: CASRPTGGRGTEAFF.

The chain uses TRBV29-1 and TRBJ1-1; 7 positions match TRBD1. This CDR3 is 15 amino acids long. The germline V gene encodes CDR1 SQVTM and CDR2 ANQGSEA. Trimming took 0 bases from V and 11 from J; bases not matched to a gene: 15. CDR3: CSVEDPRRGPFWAFF. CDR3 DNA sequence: TGCAGCGTTGAAGACCCCAGGAGGGGGCCCTTTTGGGCTTTCTTT. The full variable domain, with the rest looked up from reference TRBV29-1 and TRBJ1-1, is SAVISQKPSRDICQRGTSLTIQCQVDSQVTMMFWYRQQPGQSLTLIATANQGSEATYESGFVIDKFPISRPNLTFSTLTVSNMSPEDSSIYLCSVEDPRRGPFWAFFGQGTRLTVV.

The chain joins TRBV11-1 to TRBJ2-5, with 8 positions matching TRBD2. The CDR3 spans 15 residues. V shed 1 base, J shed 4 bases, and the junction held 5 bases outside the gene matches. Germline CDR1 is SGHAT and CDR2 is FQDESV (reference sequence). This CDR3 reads CASSLGGRKRETQYF. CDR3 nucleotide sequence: TGTGCCAGCAGCTTAGGCGGGAGGAAGAGAGAGACCCAGTACTTC.

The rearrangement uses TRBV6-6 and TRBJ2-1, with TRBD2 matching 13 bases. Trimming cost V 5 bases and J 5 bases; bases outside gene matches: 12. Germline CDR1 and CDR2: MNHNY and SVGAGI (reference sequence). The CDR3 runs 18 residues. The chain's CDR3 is CASSHGPPGLAGDNEQFF. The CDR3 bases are TGTGCCAGCAGTCATGGCCCCCCCGGACTAGCGGGAGACAATGAGCAGTTCTTC.